Below, 16 T cell receptor beta chains from the same sample are listed, as sequenced in a study of T cells in Graves' hyperthyroidism and ophthalmopathy (dated by TCRdb to between 2018 and 2021). Preparation of the library involved multiplex PCR. The sequencer was an Illumina HiSeq 2000. Amplification of TCR beta CDR3 regions was carried out from RNA transcripts. For the first round of RT-PCR on the TCR CDR3, the HTBI primer set was used together with the Qiagen OneStep RT-PCR kit. TCRdb cleaned the public reads at Q25 with fastp, built clones with MiXCR and kept in-frame beta chains. Rows merge per CDR3 protein into single entries with the most common DNA and genes. The sample profile shows approximately 480,000 distinct CDR3 sequences; less than 25% of them were found once. Around a quarter of the sample belongs to the ten largest clones. Input material: blood. These receptors were collected from a man younger than 30 with Graves' hyperthyroidism.

Comment on this clonotype: A junction boundary mismatches the germline segment, possibly from a read error. The rearrangement uses TRBV6-5 and TRBJ1-2, with TRBD1 identical over 7 bases. This CDR3 has 16 amino acids. Germline loops: CDR1 MNHEY, CDR2 SVGAGI. The DNA for the CDR3 is TGTGCCAGCAGTTACTTTGGGACAGTGAGTAACTATGGTTACACCTTC. Translation gives CASSYFGTVSNYGYTF.

Within the sample, this clonotype is large. The rearrangement uses TRBV12-3 or TRBV12-4 and TRBJ1-2, with D tentatively TRBD1 (5 bases). This CDR3 is built from 14 residues. V was shortened by 5 bases and J by 6 bases, with 16 bases between the two germline ends. CDR3 sequence: CASSLSSGPDGYTF. The CDR3 DNA reads as TGTGCCAGCAGTCTAAGTTCGGGACCCGATGGCTACACCTTC.

Concerning this clonotype: This may come from a read error, since a much larger clone is one base off. The chain is built from TRBV9 and TRBJ1-2; a possible D gene is TRBD1 (5 bases). This CDR3 comprises 18 residues. Germline assignment: CDR1 SGDLS and CDR2 YYNGEE. In DNA, the CDR3 is TGTGCCAGCAGCGTAGACCCTTCCGAGGGACGGACTAACGATGGCTACACCTTC. This translates into CASSVDPSEGRTNDGYTF.

The chain links TRBV6-5 to TRBJ2-7; D may be TRBD1 (6 bases). V was pared by 4 bases and J by 5 bases, with 18 bases between. CDR3 size: 15 residues. CDR1 is MNHEY, CDR2 SVGAGI, per germline. CDR3 protein: CASSSFLFDRNEQYF. The CDR3 DNA sequence: TGTGCCAGCAGTTCCTTCCTATTCGACAGGAACGAGCAGTACTTC.

The genes are TRBV20-1 and TRBJ2-5; 10 bases align to TRBD2. V dropped 5 bases and J dropped 0; count of bases not matched to a gene: 3. Germline V lookup: CDR1 DFQATT, CDR2 SNEGSKA (reference sequence). CDR3 length: 14 amino acids. CDR3 region: CSAHLAGDQETQYF. For the CDR3, the DNA is TGCAGTGCTCACCTAGCGGGGGACCAAGAGACCCAGTACTTC.

The sample holds many counts of this clonotype. The chain links TRBV3-1 to TRBJ1-2; maybe TRBD1 (5 bases). Trimming took 3 bases from V and 1 from J, leaving 18 bases between them. The CDR3 has 17 residues. The germline gives CDR1 LGHDT, CDR2 YNNKEL (reference sequence). CDR3 amino acids: CASSQSRDVVGNYGYTF. Written as DNA, the CDR3 is TGTGCCAGCAGCCAGTCCCGGGACGTGGTCGGTAACTATGGCTACACCTTC.

The chain couples TRBV28 to TRBJ1-1; TRBD1 matches 7 bases. This CDR3 region has 14 residues. Germline lookup yields CDR1 MDHEN and CDR2 SYDVKM. Trimming removed 6 bases from V and 4 bases from J; junction bases left unmatched: 8. Here the CDR3 DNA reads TGTGCCAGCAGCAAGACAGGGTTAGTCACTGAAGCTTTCTTT. Residues: CASSKTGLVTEAFF.

This clonotype was picked up many times. This chain links TRBV6-1 with TRBJ2-2; either TRBD1 or TRBD2 may fit D (5 bases each). Trimming removed 4 bases at V and 3 bases at J, with 9 bases between. Germline CDR1 reads MNHNS; CDR2 reads SASEGT. The CDR3 contains 14 residues. DNA of the CDR3: TGTGCCAGCAGTGCGGGACGGGACACCGGGGAGCTGTTTTTT. Translation gives CASSAGRDTGELFF.

This clonotype appeared many times. The chain joins TRBV28 to TRBJ2-7; 8 bases are shared with TRBD1. CDR3 length equals 13 residues. Trimming cost V 6 bases and J 5 bases; bases outside gene matches: 6. Germline V gives CDR1 MDHEN, CDR2 SYDVKM. CDR3 in amino acids: CASRNRGEDEQYF. In nucleotides, the CDR3 is TGTGCCAGCAGGAACAGGGGGGAGGACGAGCAGTACTTC.

This clonotype was detected ten times or more. The CDR3 DNA sequence: TGTGCCAGCAGGAAATCGGGGGGCTACACCTTC. Its protein product is CASRKSGGYTF. The V gene is TRBV9, the J gene TRBJ1-2; D ambiguous. From germline, CDR1 is SGDLS and CDR2 YYNGEE. CDR3 length: 11 amino acids. Trimming removed 5 bases from V and 8 bases from J, with 10 bases in between.

This clonotype was seen at least ten times. An end of the junction does not agree with germline; a read error may underlie this. The chain combines TRBV19 with TRBJ1-2, with 9 bases lining up with TRBD1. Germline assignment: CDR1 LNHDA and CDR2 SQIVND (reference sequence). CDR3 length equals 15 residues. CDR3 amino acids: CASSIGQGNYDGYTF. The CDR3, as DNA: TGTGCCAGTAGCATAGGACAGGGGAATTACGATGGCTACACCTTC. Combining the CDR3 with reference TRBV19 and TRBJ1-2 gives the whole variable domain DGGITQSPKYLFRKEGQNVTLSCEQNLNHDAMYWYRQDPGQGLRLIYYSQIVNDFQKGDIAEGYSVSREKKESFPLTVTSAQKNPTAFYLCASSIGQGNYDGYTFGSGTRLTVV.

This clonotype came up many times. The chain is built from TRBV12-3 or TRBV12-4 and TRBJ1-1; no reliable D call. Trimming left V 5 bases short and J 0 bases short, with 7 bases between. The CDR3 totals 13 residues. The CDR3 reads CASSTQMNTEAFF. CDR3 nucleotide sequence: TGTGCCAGCAGTACCCAGATGAACACTGAAGCTTTCTTT.

This clonotype has ten or more counts. This rearrangement joins TRBV4-1 to TRBJ1-5; 7 bases align to TRBD1. Germline V gene data show CDR1 as MGHRA and CDR2 as YSYEKL. The V and J ends lost 1 base and 5 bases, in that order; junction bases with no gene match: 5. The CDR3 covers 15 residues. CDR3 bases: TGCGCCAGCAGCCAAGTGGACAGGAACTATCAGCCCCAGCATTTT. Translated, it gives CASSQVDRNYQPQHF.

Many counts were recorded for this clonotype. The V and J genes are TRBV28 and TRBJ1-1; D is unclear. The V end was cut by 6 bases, the J end by 1 base, with 12 bases between. Germline CDR1 reads MDHEN; CDR2 reads SYDVKM. This CDR3 is built from 14 residues. This CDR3 reads CASSLHKRNTEAFF. The CDR3 coding sequence is TGTGCCAGCAGCTTGCACAAAAGGAACACTGAAGCTTTCTTT. The variable domain in full, with the rest retrieved from reference TRBV28 and TRBJ1-1, is DVKVTQSSRYLVKRTGEKVFLECVQDMDHENMFWYRQDPGLGLRLIYFSYDVKMKEKGDIPEGYSVSREKKERFSLILESASTNQTSMYLCASSLHKRNTEAFFGQGTRLTVV.

This clonotype came up many times. V is TRBV12-3 or TRBV12-4 and J is TRBJ2-5; D call uncertain. The V end was cut by 6 bases, the J end by 0 bases, with 8 bases between. The length of the CDR3 is 13 residues. The CDR3 DNA reads TGTGCCAGCAGGGGCCTAGACCAAGAGACCCAGTACTTC. Its translation: CASRGLDQETQYF.

This clonotype was seen ten or more times. The chain links TRBV28 to TRBJ2-7, with TRBD1 as a possible D gene (5 bases). Per the germline V gene, CDR1 is MDHEN and CDR2 is SYDVKM. The CDR3 consists of 15 residues. Trimming removed 5 bases at V and 0 bases at J, with 14 bases between. CDR3 DNA: TGTGCCAGCAGTCTAACTGGCAGGGCCTCCTACGAGCAGTACTTC. Translation: CASSLTGRASYEQYF.